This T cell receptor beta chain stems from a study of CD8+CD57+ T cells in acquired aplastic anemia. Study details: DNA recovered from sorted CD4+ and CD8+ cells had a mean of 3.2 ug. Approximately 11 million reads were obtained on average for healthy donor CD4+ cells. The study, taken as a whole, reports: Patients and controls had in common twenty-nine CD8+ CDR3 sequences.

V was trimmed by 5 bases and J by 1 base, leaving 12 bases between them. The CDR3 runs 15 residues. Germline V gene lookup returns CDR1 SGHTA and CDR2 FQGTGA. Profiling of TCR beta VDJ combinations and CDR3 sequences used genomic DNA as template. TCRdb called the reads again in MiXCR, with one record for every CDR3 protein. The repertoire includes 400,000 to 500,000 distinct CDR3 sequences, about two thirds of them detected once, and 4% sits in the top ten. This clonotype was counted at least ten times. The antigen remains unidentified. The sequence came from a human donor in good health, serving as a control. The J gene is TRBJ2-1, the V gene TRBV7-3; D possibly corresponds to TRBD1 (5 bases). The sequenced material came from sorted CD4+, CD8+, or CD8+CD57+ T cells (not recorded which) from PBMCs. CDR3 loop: CASSLVGQSYNEQFF. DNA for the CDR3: TGTGCCAGCAGCCTGGTGGGGCAGTCCTACAATGAGCAGTTCTTC.